This is a list of T cell receptor beta chains from one sample in a study of T cell repertoires in cytomegalovirus infection. TCRdb re-called the reads through MiXCR, storing one row per CDR3 protein. The sample shows approximately 500,000 distinct CDR3 sequences, 16% of them seen only once. What was sequenced was CD8+ T cells from PBMCs. These receptors were obtained from a human donor in good health (CMV status not recorded). Some clones in this sample may be carry-over from other donors' samples. The CDR3 runs from the conserved cysteine through the conserved F or W. The D gene is left open where the match is weak. The size field is filled for only some rows; it gives once, few, many or a size class.

>TRBV6-5|TRBJ2-7|many|-
TGTGCCAGCAGTTACCGCGGACCCAACTACGAGCAGTACTTC
CASSYRGPNYEQYF
>TRBV12-3/TRBV12-4|TRBJ1-6|many|TRBD1
TGTGCCAGCAGTTTCACCGGACAGGGGATGAATTTACCCCTCCACTTT
CASSFTGQGMNLPLHF
>TRBV5-4|TRBJ2-4|-|-
TGTGCCAGCGCCCGAAGAGGGATCGGAAACATTCAGTACTTC
CASARRGIGNIQYF
>TRBV7-8|TRBJ1-5|many|TRBD1
TGTGCCAGCGGAGAGGACAGGGTCAGCCATCAGCCCCAGCATTTT
CASGEDRVSHQPQHF
>TRBV5-1|TRBJ1-2|many|-
TGTGCCAGCAGCTTAGACTCTAACTATGGCTACACCTTC
CASSLDSNYGYTF
>TRBV20-1|TRBJ2-1|many|TRBD2
TGCAGTGCTAGAGATTATAGCGGGGGGTACAATGAGCAGTTCTTC
CSARDYSGGYNEQFF
>TRBV25-1|TRBJ2-1|many|TRBD2
TGTGCCAGCAGTGAGACCGGGGCGGGAGCCCTCAATGAGCAGTTCTTC
CASSETGAGALNEQFF
>TRBV27|TRBJ2-1|many|TRBD1
TGTGCCAGCAGTTCCCCCCGCGAGGGGACAGGGGAAAATAATGAGCAGTTCTTC
CASSSPREGTGENNEQFF
>TRBV7-6|TRBJ2-7|many|-
TGTGCCAGCAGCTCCAATAGCGAGCAGTACTTC
CASSSNSEQYF
>TRBV11-2|TRBJ2-5|once|-
TGTGCCAGCAGCTTAGGGCGGGCAATAGAGACCCAGTACTTC
CASSLGRAIETQYF
>TRBV5-6|TRBJ2-7|many|TRBD2
TGTGCCAGCAGCCTGGAACTAGCGGTTTACGAGCAGTACTTC
CASSLELAVYEQYF
>TRBV4-2|TRBJ2-7|-|-
TGTGCCAGCAGTCGGACATACTCCGGAACCTACGAGCAGTACTTC
CASSRTYSGTYEQYF
>TRBV28|TRBJ2-2|-|-
TGTGCCAGCAGTCCTTTAAAGGAGGGCCGGACCGGGGAGCTGTTTTTT
CASSPLKEGRTGELFF
>TRBV2|TRBJ2-7|few|-
TGTGCCAGCAGTGATGGGCAGACTTACTACGAGCAGTACTTC
CASSDGQTYYEQYF
>TRBV11-2|TRBJ1-1|-|-
TGTGCCAGCAGCTTAGATTCCGGCATGAACACTGAAGCTTTCTTT
CASSLDSGMNTEAFF
>TRBV6-1|TRBJ2-1|many|TRBD2
TGTGCCAGCTCTCTACCGGGACTAGCAATAACTCACAATGAGCAGTTCTTC
CASSLPGLAITHNEQFF
>TRBV5-4|TRBJ2-2|many|-
TGTGCCAGCAGCTTGCCCTACAGGAGAACCGGGGAGCTGTTTTTT
CASSLPYRRTGELFF
>TRBV7-6|TRBJ2-3|many|-
TGTGCCAGCAGCTCGTACTCCACGGCTCCCTACACAGATACGCAGTATTTT
CASSSYSTAPYTDTQYF
>TRBV27|TRBJ2-7|-|TRBD1
TGTGCCAGCAGTTTTACCCGGACAGGGGCCTACGAGCAGTACTTC
CASSFTRTGAYEQYF
>TRBV11-3|TRBJ2-1|many|TRBD2
TGTGCCAGCAGCTTAGATAGTTTGGGCGGGGGAAATTACAATGAGCAGTTCTTC
CASSLDSLGGGNYNEQFF
>TRBV6-5|TRBJ2-7|few|TRBD1
TGTGCCAGCAGTTTTACAGGGGGAGGAGGCGAGCAGTACTTC
CASSFTGGGGEQYF
>TRBV4-1|TRBJ2-3|-|-
TGCGCCAGCAGCCGCGGTCCAGGGGGCACAGATACGCAGTATTTT
CASSRGPGGTDTQYF
>TRBV4-1|TRBJ1-3|few|-
TGCGCCAGCAGCCAAGAGAGGCAGGGGATAACTGGAAACACCATATATTTT
CASSQERQGITGNTIYF
>TRBV7-9|TRBJ2-6|many|-
TGTGCCAGCAGCTTTTACATCTCTGGGGCCAACGTCCTGACTTTC
CASSFYISGANVLTF
>TRBV29-1|TRBJ2-7|-|-
TGCAGCGTTGGTGAAATGGCGTACGAGCAGTACTTC
CSVGEMAYEQYF
>TRBV6-1|TRBJ1-6|few|-
TGTGCCAGCAGTGACAGGGGTTTTAATTCACCCCTCCACTTT
CASSDRGFNSPLHF
>TRBV7-2|TRBJ2-3|many|-
TGTGCCAGCAGCCTGGGAGATAGCGGAGGGGATACGCAGTATTTT
CASSLGDSGGDTQYF
>TRBV10-3|TRBJ2-2|many|TRBD1
TGTGCCATCAGTGGACAGGGGAGCACCGGGGAGCTGTTTTTT
CAISGQGSTGELFF
>TRBV7-3|TRBJ2-1|many|TRBD2
TGTGCCAGCAGCTTACTAGCGGGAGAGTATGGTGAGCAGTTCTTC
CASSLLAGEYGEQFF
>TRBV6-5|TRBJ1-4|few|-
TGTGCCAGCAGTTACGGTCAGTTTGATGAAAAACTGTTTTTT
CASSYGQFDEKLFF
>TRBV7-9|TRBJ2-7|few|-
TGTGCCAGCAGCTTAGCGGTCCTATTGGAGCAGTACTTC
CASSLAVLLEQYF
>TRBV2|TRBJ2-3|few|-
TGTGCCAGCAGTGAACTGGGACACCCGAGCACAGATACGCAGTATTTT
CASSELGHPSTDTQYF
>TRBV28|TRBJ1-1|-|TRBD1
TGTGCCAGCAGTGGGGTACAGGGGGCAAGGCCGGAGGAAGCTTTCTTT
CASSGVQGARPEEAFF
>TRBV9|TRBJ2-7|few|-
TGTGCCAGCAGCGGTTCCGGGCTTACCTACGAGCAGTACTTC
CASSGSGLTYEQYF
>TRBV12-3/TRBV12-4|TRBJ1-1|many|TRBD1
TGTGCCAGCAGTTTGACAGGGGTGGACACTGAAGCTTTCTTT
CASSLTGVDTEAFF
>TRBV9|TRBJ2-1|few|TRBD1
TGTGCCAGCAGCGCATCCGGGACAGTAGGAAATGAGCAGTTCTTC
CASSASGTVGNEQFF
>TRBV6-1|TRBJ2-7|-|-
TGTGCCAGCAGCGAAAGTCGCGGGTACGAGCAGTACTTC
CASSESRGYEQYF
>TRBV12-3/TRBV12-4|TRBJ2-2|many|-
TGTGCCAGCAGTCCATCGCCAGGGACCGGGGAGCTGTTTTTT
CASSPSPGTGELFF
>TRBV6-6|TRBJ2-5|many|TRBD1
TGTGCCAGCAGTTACCCGGGACAGGGTGTAGAGACCCAGTACTTC
CASSYPGQGVETQYF
>TRBV6-1|TRBJ1-6|-|-
TGTGCCAGCAGTTCCTTTGGGGGACTCTACTCCTATAATTCACCCCTCCACTTT
CASSSFGGLYSYNSPLHF